The 15 T cell receptor beta chains reported below all come from one sample, sequenced in a study of shared clonotypes between healthy human individuals. Clones were read by immunoSEQ multiplex PCR, and TCRdb kept only the in-frame ones, dropping some. The table lists 2 million to 2.5 million clones, more than 80% of them singletons. The sample comprised naive CD4+ T cells from PBMCs. Subset of the sample: CD45RA+ positively selected. The receptors derive from a young man in good health. Some clones in this sample may be carry-over from other donors' samples.

The chain recombines TRBV6-1 with TRBJ2-7, with 7 nucleotides matching TRBD1. This CDR3 contains 15 residues. J gave up 3 bases and V 6 bases, and 11 bases lay outside the gene matches. Germline V gene lookup returns CDR1 MNHNS and CDR2 SASEGT. The CDR3 bases are TGTGCCAGCAGCATCGCCCAGACAGGGTACTACGAGCAGTACTTC. Encoded protein: CASSIAQTGYYEQYF.

The genes are TRBV23-1 and TRBJ2-3; D remains unclear. TRBV23-1 is filed as an ORF, its function uncertain. CDR3 length: 12 residues. The ends were cut back, 10 bases at V and 0 bases at J, with 8 bases in the middle. The CDR3 DNA is TGCGCCACCAGCCAGAGCACAGATACGCAGTATTTT. Its translation is CATSQSTDTQYF.

This clone was seen once. Other DNA sequences in this specimen translate into the identical CDR3. V and J are TRBV7-2 and TRBJ2-7, with 10 bases fitting TRBD2. CDR1 SGHTA and CDR2 FQGNSA come from the germline V gene. The CDR3 has 14 amino acids. J gave up 3 bases and V 5 bases, and 4 bases lay outside the gene matches. This chain's CDR3 is CASSPRTSGYEQYF. The CDR3 nucleotides read TGTGCCAGCAGCCCGAGGACTAGCGGCTACGAGCAGTACTTC. Drawing the rest from reference TRBV7-2 and TRBJ2-7, the complete variable domain is GAGVSQSPSNKVTEKGKDVELRCDPISGHTALYWYRQSLGQGLEFLIYFQGNSAPDKSGLPSDRFSAERTGGSVSTLTIQRTQQEDSAVYLCASSPRTSGYEQYFGPGTRLTVT.

This clone was recorded once. The rearrangement uses TRBV6-1 and TRBJ2-3, with TRBD2 matching 15 bases. J was trimmed by 6 bases and V by 6 bases; bases with no gene match: 4. Germline CDR1 is MNHNS and CDR2 is SASEGT. CDR3 length: 15 amino acids. The CDR3 loop reads CASSGLAGGLDTQYF. CDR3 sequence (DNA): TGTGCCAGCAGCGGACTAGCGGGAGGGCTGGATACGCAGTATTTT.

This clone was observed a few times. This chain uses TRBV30 with TRBJ1-2, with D perhaps TRBD1 (6 bases). Germline V CDR1 and CDR2: GTSNPN, SVGIG (reference sequence). V was clipped by 0 bases and J by 6 bases, with 14 bases between them. The CDR3 extends over 14 amino acids. The CDR3 loop reads CAWSVRQGLDGYTF. Here the CDR3 DNA reads TGTGCCTGGAGTGTACGGCAGGGGCTTGATGGCTACACCTTC.

The chain has TRBV2 and TRBJ2-1; D is unresolved. This CDR3 has 15 residues. V was clipped by 7 bases and J by 2 bases, with 15 bases between them. From germline, CDR1 is SNHLY and CDR2 FYNNEI. CDR3 coding DNA: TGTGCCAGCAAATCGTCTCAGGTCCCCTACAATGAGCAGTTCTTC. Its protein product is CASKSSQVPYNEQFF.

About this clone itself: Different DNA sequences within this sample yield the same CDR3. The V and J genes are TRBV5-6 and TRBJ1-1; D not resolved. The length of the CDR3 is 13 residues. The V and J ends lost 1 base and 5 bases respectively, with 9 bases between them. CDR1 and CDR2 from the germline V gene are SGHDT and YYEEEE. Written as DNA, the CDR3 is TGTGCCAGCAGCTTGAGGTGGGGAACTGAAGCTTTCTTT. Its protein is CASSLRWGTEAFF. Based on the CDR3 plus reference TRBV5-6 and TRBJ1-1, the full variable domain is DAGVTQSPTHLIKTRGQQVTLRCSPKSGHDTVSWYQQALGQGPQFIFQYYEEEERQRGNFPDRFSGHQFPNYSSELNVNALLLGDSALYLCASSLRWGTEAFFGQGTRLTVV.

V gene TRBV19 combines with J gene TRBJ2-2; 12 nucleotides match TRBD1. Losses at the gene ends were 5 bases for V and 6 bases for J; bases not matched to a gene: 13. Germline assignment: CDR1 LNHDA and CDR2 SQIVND (reference sequence). The CDR3 sequence is 18 residues long. The CDR3 DNA sequence: TGTGCCAGTAGTGCGACCGGGACAGGGGGCTTGGGTGCCGGGGAGCTGTTTTTT. Its translation: CASSATGTGGLGAGELFF.

About this clone itself: This same CDR3 is encoded by further DNA sequences in the sample. The chain employs TRBV2 and TRBJ2-7; 7 bases align to TRBD2. The CDR3 is 15 residues long. V shed 6 bases, J shed 0 bases, and the junction held 8 bases outside the gene matches. Germline CDR1 reads SNHLY; CDR2 reads FYNNEI. The chain's CDR3 is CASRGSRGSSYEQYF. The CDR3 region has the DNA TGTGCCAGCAGGGGATCGCGGGGGAGCTCCTACGAGCAGTACTTC.

The chain is built from TRBV4-1 and TRBJ1-2; D is undetermined. The CDR3 is 12 amino acids. Germline V lookup: CDR1 MGHRA, CDR2 YSYEKL. V lost 2 bases, J lost 7 bases, and 8 bases lay in between. The CDR3 DNA reads as TGCGCCAGCAGCCAACCGGACGTTGGCTACACCTTC. It codes for CASSQPDVGYTF.

The chain couples TRBV27 to TRBJ1-1; tentatively, D is TRBD1 (5 bases). Trimming cost V 0 bases and J 9 bases, with 23 bases left between them. In germline, CDR1 is MNHEY, CDR2 SMNVEV (reference sequence). This CDR3 contains 17 residues. The CDR3 is CASSLSGGRNLHLKAFF. In DNA, the CDR3 is TGTGCCAGCAGTTTATCGGGGGGACGGAACCTACATCTGAAAGCTTTCTTT.

A word on this clone: Other nucleotide sequences in the sample specify the same CDR3. The chain carries TRBV18 and TRBJ1-4; no definite D call. The CDR3 has 14 residues. The germline V gene encodes CDR1 KGHSH and CDR2 LQKENI. V was trimmed by 2 bases and J by 2 bases, leaving 6 bases between them. The CDR3 reads CASSPLGTNEKLFF. The CDR3 nucleotides are TGTGCCAGCTCACCATTGGGGACTAATGAAAAACTGTTTTTT.

Points on this clone: Other DNA sequences from this sample encode an identical CDR3 as well. The rearrangement uses TRBV7-2 and TRBJ1-2, with D possibly matching TRBD1 (5 bases). Trimming stripped 0 bases from V and 2 bases from J, with 10 bases between. This CDR3 contains 15 residues. Germline values: CDR1 SGHTA, CDR2 FQGNSA. The CDR3 sequence is CASSLARGINYGYTF. DNA of the CDR3: TGTGCCAGCAGCTTAGCGAGGGGAATCAACTATGGCTACACCTTC.

This chain joins TRBV9 and TRBJ1-2, with 7 bases that match TRBD1. Germline V CDR1 and CDR2: SGDLS, YYNGEE. There are 14 residues in the CDR3. V dropped 4 bases and J dropped 6; count of bases not matched to a gene: 9. The CDR3 sequence is CASSPRQGVNGYTF. CDR3 DNA sequence: TGTGCCAGCAGCCCTCGACAGGGAGTGAATGGCTACACCTTC. The full variable domain, in which reference TRBV9 and TRBJ1-2 provide the parts outside the CDR3, is DSGVTQTPKHLITATGQRVTLRCSPRSGDLSVYWYQQSLDQGLQFLIQYYNGEERAKGNILERFSAQQFPDLHSELNLSSLELGDSALYFCASSPRQGVNGYTFGSGTRLTVV.

The chain carries TRBV9 and TRBJ2-3; weak D call: TRBD1 (6 bases). Trimming removed 5 bases at V and 8 bases at J, with 18 bases between. In germline, CDR1 is SGDLS, CDR2 YYNGEE. The CDR3 spans 14 residues. The CDR3 sequence is CASSTQGNEGTQYF. The CDR3 nucleotides read TGTGCCAGCAGTACACAGGGAAATGAAGGTACGCAGTATTTT.